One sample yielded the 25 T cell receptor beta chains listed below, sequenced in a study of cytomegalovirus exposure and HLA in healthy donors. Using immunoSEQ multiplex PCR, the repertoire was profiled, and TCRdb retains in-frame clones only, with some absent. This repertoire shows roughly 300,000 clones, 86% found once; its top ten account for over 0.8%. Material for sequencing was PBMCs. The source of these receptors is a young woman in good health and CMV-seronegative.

The CDR3 here is CASSLSQGFSNEQFF. The CDR3 DNA follows: TGTGCCAGCAGCTTGAGCCAGGGGTTTAGCAATGAGCAGTTCTTC. V gene TRBV7-2 combines with J gene TRBJ2-1; the D gene is possibly TRBD1 (6 bases). V was cut by 3 bases and J by 6 bases, with 15 bases left in between. The germline gives CDR1 SGHTA, CDR2 FQGNSA. CDR3 length equals 15 residues.

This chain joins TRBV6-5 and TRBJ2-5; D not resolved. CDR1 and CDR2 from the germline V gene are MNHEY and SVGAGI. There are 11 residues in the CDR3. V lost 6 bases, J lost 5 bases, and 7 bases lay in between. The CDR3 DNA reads TGTGCCAGCAGACTGAGGGAGACCCAGTACTTC. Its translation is CASRLRETQYF.

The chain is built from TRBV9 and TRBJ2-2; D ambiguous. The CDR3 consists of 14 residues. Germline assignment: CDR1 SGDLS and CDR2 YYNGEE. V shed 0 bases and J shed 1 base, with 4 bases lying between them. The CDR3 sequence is CASSVGGNTGELFF. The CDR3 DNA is TGTGCCAGCAGCGTAGGAGGGAACACCGGGGAGCTGTTTTTT.

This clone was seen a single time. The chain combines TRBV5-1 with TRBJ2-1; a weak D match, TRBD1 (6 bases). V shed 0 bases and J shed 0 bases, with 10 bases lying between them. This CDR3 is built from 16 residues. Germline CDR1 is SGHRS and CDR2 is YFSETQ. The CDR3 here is CASSLAQGLSYNEQFF. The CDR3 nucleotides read TGCGCCAGCAGCTTGGCCCAGGGGCTCTCCTACAATGAGCAGTTCTTC.

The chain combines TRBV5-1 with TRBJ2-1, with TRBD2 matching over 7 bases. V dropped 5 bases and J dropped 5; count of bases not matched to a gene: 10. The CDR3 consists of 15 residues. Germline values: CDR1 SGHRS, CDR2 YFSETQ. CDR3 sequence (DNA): TGCGCCAGCAGTCCTCCACTGGGAGGGGACAATGAGCAGTTCTTC. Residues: CASSPPLGGDNEQFF. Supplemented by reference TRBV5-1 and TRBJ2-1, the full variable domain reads KAGVTQTPRYLIKTRGQQVTLSCSPISGHRSVSWYQQTPGQGLQFLFEYFSETQRNKGNFPGRFSGRQFSNSRSEMNVSTLELGDSALYLCASSPPLGGDNEQFFGPGTRLTVL.

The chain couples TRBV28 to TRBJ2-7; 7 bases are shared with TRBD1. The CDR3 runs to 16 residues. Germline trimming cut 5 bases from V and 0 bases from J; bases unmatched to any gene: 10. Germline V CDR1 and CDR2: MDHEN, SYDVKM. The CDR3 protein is CASSPPGQTLSYEQYF. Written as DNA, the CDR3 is TGTGCCAGCAGTCCGCCGGGACAGACACTCTCCTACGAGCAGTACTTC.

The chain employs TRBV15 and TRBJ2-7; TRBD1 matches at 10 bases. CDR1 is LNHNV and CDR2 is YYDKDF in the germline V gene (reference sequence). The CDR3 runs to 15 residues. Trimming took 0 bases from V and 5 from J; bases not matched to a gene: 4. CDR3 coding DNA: TGTGCCACCAGCAGAGATCCGGACAGGGGGAACGAGCAGTACTTC. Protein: CATSRDPDRGNEQYF.

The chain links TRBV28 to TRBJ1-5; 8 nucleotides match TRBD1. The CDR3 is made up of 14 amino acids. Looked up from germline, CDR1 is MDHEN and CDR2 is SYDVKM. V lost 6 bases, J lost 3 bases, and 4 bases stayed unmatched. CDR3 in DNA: TGTGCCAGCAGCGACAGGGGAGACAATCAGCCCCAGCATTTT. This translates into CASSDRGDNQPQHF.

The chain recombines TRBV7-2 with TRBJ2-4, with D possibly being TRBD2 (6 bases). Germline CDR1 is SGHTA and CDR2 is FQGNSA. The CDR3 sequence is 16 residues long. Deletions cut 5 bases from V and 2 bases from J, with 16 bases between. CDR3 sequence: CASSLRGGLTKNIQYF. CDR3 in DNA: TGTGCCAGCAGCCTCAGAGGAGGGCTGACCAAAAACATTCAGTACTTC.

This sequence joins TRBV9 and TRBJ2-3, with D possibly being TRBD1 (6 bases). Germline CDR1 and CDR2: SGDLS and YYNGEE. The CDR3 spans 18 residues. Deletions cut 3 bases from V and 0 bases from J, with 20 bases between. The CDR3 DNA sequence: TGTGCCAGCAGCGCCCACCACACAGGGTTCCTCAGCACAGATACGCAGTATTTT. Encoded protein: CASSAHHTGFLSTDTQYF.

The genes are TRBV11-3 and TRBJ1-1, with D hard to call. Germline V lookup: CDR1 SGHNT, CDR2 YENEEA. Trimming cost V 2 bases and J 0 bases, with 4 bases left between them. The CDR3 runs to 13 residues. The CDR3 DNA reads TGTGCCAGCAGCTTATTTATGAACACTGAAGCTTTCTTT. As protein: CASSLFMNTEAFF.

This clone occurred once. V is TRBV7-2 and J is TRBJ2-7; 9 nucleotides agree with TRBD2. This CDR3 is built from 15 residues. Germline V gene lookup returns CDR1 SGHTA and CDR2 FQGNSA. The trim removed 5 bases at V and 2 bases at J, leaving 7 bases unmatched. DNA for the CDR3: TGTGCCAGCAGCGCGACTAGCGGAGCGCCCTACGAGCAGTACTTC. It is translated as CASSATSGAPYEQYF.

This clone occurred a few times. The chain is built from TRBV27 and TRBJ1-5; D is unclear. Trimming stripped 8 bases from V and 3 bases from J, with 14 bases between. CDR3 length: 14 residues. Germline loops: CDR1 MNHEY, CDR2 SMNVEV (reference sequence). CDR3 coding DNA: TGTGCCAGCGGCGGCCAGAACGACAATCAGCCCCAGCATTTT. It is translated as CASGGQNDNQPQHF.

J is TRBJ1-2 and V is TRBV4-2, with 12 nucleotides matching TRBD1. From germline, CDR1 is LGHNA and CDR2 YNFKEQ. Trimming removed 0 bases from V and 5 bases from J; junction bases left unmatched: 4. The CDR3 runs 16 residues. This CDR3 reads CASSQEGTGGVYGYTF. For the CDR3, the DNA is TGTGCCAGCAGCCAAGAGGGGACAGGGGGCGTTTATGGCTACACCTTC.

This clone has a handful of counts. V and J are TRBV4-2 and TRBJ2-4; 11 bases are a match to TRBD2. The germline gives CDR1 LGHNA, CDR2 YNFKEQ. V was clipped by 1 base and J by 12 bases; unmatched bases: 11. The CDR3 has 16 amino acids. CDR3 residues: CASSQAATSGTVTQYF. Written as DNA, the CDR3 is TGTGCCAGCAGCCAAGCGGCGACTAGCGGGACAGTTACTCAGTACTTC.

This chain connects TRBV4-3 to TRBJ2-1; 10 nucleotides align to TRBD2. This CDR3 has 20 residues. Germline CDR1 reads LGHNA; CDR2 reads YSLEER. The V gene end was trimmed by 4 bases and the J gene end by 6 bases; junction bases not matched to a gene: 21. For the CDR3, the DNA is TGCGCCAGCAGCCCAACTACACTCATCGGCCTAGCGGGAGTACGCAATGAGCAGTTCTTC. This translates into CASSPTTLIGLAGVRNEQFF.

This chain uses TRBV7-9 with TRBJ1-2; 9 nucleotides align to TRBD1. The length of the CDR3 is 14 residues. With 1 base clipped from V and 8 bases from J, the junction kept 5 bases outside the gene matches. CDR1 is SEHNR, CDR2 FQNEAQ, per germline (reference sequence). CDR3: CASSLGGTGRGYTF. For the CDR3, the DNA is TGTGCCAGCAGCTTAGGAGGGACAGGGCGAGGCTACACCTTC.

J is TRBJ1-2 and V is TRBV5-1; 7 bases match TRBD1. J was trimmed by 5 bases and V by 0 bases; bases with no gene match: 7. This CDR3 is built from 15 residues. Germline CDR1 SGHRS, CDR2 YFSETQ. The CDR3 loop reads CASSLEGDSGYGYTF. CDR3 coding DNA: TGCGCCAGCAGCTTGGAGGGGGACAGTGGTTATGGCTACACCTTC. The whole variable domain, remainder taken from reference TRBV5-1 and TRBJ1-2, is KAGVTQTPRYLIKTRGQQVTLSCSPISGHRSVSWYQQTPGQGLQFLFEYFSETQRNKGNFPGRFSGRQFSNSRSEMNVSTLELGDSALYLCASSLEGDSGYGYTFGSGTRLTVV.

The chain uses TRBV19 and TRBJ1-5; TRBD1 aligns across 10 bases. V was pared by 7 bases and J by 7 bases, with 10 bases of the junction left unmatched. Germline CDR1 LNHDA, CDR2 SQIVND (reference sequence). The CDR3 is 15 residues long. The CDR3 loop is CASKIDRGRGQPQHF. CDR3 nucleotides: TGTGCCAGTAAGATCGACAGGGGGCGCGGGCAGCCCCAGCATTTT.

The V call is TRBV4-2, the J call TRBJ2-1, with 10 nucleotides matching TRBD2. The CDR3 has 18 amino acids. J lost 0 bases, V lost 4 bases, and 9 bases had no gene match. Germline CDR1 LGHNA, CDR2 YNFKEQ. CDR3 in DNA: TGTGCCAGCAGCCCAGCTCTAGCGGGAGCACCCTCCTACAATGAGCAGTTCTTC. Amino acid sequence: CASSPALAGAPSYNEQFF.

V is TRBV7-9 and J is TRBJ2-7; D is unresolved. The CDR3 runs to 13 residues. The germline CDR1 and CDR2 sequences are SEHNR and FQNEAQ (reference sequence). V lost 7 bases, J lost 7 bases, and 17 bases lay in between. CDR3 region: CASIRGSGGEQYF. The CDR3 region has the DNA TGTGCCAGCATCCGTGGATCGGGTGGGGAGCAGTACTTC.

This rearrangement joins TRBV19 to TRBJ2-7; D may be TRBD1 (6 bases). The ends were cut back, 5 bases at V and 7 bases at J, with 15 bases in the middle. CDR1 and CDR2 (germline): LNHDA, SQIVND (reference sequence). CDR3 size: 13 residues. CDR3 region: CASSVQGFREQYF. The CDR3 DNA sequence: TGTGCCAGTAGTGTCCAGGGGTTCAGAGAGCAGTACTTC.

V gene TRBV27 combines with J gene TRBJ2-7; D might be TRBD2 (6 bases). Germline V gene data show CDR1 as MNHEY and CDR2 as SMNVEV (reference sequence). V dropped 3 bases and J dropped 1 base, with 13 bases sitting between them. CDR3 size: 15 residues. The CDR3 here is CASSLTSGLSYEQYF. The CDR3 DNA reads TGTGCCAGCAGTTTGACGAGCGGGCTTTCCTACGAGCAGTACTTC.

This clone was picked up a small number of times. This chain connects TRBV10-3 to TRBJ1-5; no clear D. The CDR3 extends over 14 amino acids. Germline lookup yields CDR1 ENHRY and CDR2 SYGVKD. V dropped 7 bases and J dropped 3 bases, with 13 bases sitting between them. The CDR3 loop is CAIKDPRSNQPQHF. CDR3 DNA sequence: TGTGCCATCAAAGACCCCAGGTCCAATCAGCCCCAGCATTTT.

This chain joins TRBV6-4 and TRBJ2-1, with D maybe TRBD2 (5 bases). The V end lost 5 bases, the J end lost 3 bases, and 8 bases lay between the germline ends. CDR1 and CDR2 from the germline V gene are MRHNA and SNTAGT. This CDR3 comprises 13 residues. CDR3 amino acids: CASSRGLYNEQFF. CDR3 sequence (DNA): TGTGCCAGCAGTAGAGGGCTCTACAATGAGCAGTTCTTC.